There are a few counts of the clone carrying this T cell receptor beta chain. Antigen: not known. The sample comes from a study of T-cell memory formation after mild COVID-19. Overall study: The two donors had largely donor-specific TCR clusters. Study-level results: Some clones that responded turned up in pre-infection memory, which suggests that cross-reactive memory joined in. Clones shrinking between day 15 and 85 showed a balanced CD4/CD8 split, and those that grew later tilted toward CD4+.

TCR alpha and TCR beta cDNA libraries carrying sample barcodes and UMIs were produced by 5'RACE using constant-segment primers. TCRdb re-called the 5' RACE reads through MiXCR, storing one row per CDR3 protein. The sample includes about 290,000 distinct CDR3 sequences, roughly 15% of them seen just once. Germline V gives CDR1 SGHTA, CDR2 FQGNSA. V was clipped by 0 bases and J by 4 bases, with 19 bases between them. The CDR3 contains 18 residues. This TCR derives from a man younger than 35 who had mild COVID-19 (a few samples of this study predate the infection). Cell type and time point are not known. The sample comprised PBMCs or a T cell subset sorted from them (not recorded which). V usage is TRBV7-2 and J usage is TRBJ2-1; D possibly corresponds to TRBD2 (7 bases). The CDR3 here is CASSLAGREGGLYNEQFF. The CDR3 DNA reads TGTGCCAGCAGCTTAGCGGGGAGAGAGGGGGGGCTGTACAATGAGCAGTTCTTC.